This T cell receptor (beta chain) was obtained from a study of beta chain features in type 1 diabetes. The study reverse transcribed the entire isolated RNA, so it sequenced expressed TCRB transcripts. The table came from immunoSEQ multiplex PCR; TCRdb's copy has only in-frame clones and leaves some out. This table has 350,000 to 450,000 clones, about 15% appearing once. For this clone: Its specificity is not known.

CDR1 and CDR2 from the germline V gene are SQVTM and ANQGSEA. Trimming left V 4 bases short and J 0 bases short, with 10 bases between. The CDR3 runs to 14 residues. Overall study findings and caveats: Moderate yet significant TCRB CDR3 shortening was seen in Type 1 diabetes patients in all four CD4+ subsets. A cDNA-based sequencing approach could over-represent cells with high TCR expression. Junctions at VDJ sites from type 1 diabetes patients had fewer insertions and more deletions.

The chain employs TRBV29-1 and TRBJ1-3; weak D call: TRBD1 (5 bases). The sequenced material came from naive CD4+ T cells from blood. The sequence was obtained from a woman aged 18-29 years in good health. The CDR3 DNA follows: TGCAGCGTTGGAGGGACTAACTCTGGAAACACCATATATTTT. Translating it yields CSVGGTNSGNTIYF.